The clone carrying this T cell receptor (beta chain) was picked up many times. Antigen unknown. This sample is part of a study of post-analysis software for immune sequencing data. Study-wide context: Both relapsing-remitting and secondary progressive multiple sclerosis featured among the disease courses, as did progressive-relapsing multiple sclerosis. Overall study findings and caveats: People with multiple sclerosis had a significantly lower normalized Chao1 diversity than controls did.

Libraries were made from TCR beta cDNA, and they carried unique molecular identifiers. The source material, about 0.9 to 10 million T cells, gave rise to roughly 0.5 million cDNA molecules. TCRdb reprocessed the PCR reads via MiXCR and lists one record per CDR3 protein. This table holds about 760,000 distinct CDR3 sequences, 25% to 30% found once. The sample was blood. This clonotype was sampled from a girl aged 10-17 years with multiple sclerosis.

CDR3 nucleotides: TGTGCCAGCAGTTACTCCCCAGGGGGCAGCAATGAGCAGTTCTTC. It is translated as CASSYSPGGSNEQFF. This chain connects TRBV6-6 to TRBJ2-1; TRBD1 matches 8 bases. This CDR3 comprises 15 residues. V was clipped by 0 bases and J by 6 bases; unmatched bases: 4. The germline CDR1 and CDR2 sequences are MNHNY and SVGAGI (reference sequence).